This T cell receptor beta chain is from a study of cytomegalovirus exposure and HLA in healthy donors (dated 2017 in TCRdb). In the study overall: According to an earlier analysis of 550 to 700 of the donors, roughly 180 million T cells yielded 117 million unique TCR beta sequences and 276 Gb of sequence data. An early release covering 550 to 700 HLA-typed donors comprised 250 to 350 gigabases of sequencing data and roughly 85 million unique TCR sequences. Of the 398 genotyped donors, 81% fell in the genetic ancestry cluster associated with self-reported Caucasian donors. The study aimed to test whether cataloging public T cell receptors could reveal signatures of past pathogen exposure. The study profiled the T cell repertoires of hundreds of subjects by immunosequencing and related them to cytomegalovirus serostatus. In addition to the first cohort of 666 subjects, a separate validation cohort of around 110 different subjects was used. The study combined high-throughput TCR immunosequencing, statistical association of individual TCRs with disease status, and machine learning to predict cytomegalovirus infection status. To study patterns of TCR occurrence, a later analysis re-analyzed previously published TCR beta repertoires from 666 donors and added high-resolution HLA genotyping. Rather than drawing on any new phenotypic data, the later analysis identified candidate immune exposures from TCR beta sequences and the way those sequences occurred across donors. An earlier analysis of more than 450 of the donors used high-throughput TCR beta sequencing to judge whether each TCR beta V gene segment behaved as functional or pseudogenic. Donor age, sex, ethnicity and CMV serostatus were collected together with the repertoire data. In a later genetic analysis, genome-wide SNP genotypes for about 55% of the roughly 670 donors were used, and that subset was treated as a discovery cohort. Every discovery cohort repertoire had been produced on one sequencing platform. Class I and class II HLA loci were covered by the typing at four-digit resolution. Typing coverage varied by locus: roughly 629-630 donors for A, B, C, DRB1 and DQB1; around 560 for DQA1; more than 600 for DPA1; approximately 450 for DPB1. Because of strong linkage in the cohort, five DR-DQ haplotypes were treated as single units for association and clustering. Among about 400 genotyped donors of the cohort, an average of around 250,000 unique TCR beta nucleotide sequences was sequenced per donor, of which roughly 17% were non-productive. Study-wide findings and limitations: Broadly in line with IMGT annotations, most TCR beta V segments showed up in productive rearrangements about 87% or about 30% of the time in an earlier analysis of 587 of the donors. In vitro tests confirmed that a few of the cytomegalovirus-associated TCR beta chains recognize cytomegalovirus antigens. In the study, 150 to 200 TCR beta chains were listed as associated with cytomegalovirus. Specific HLA alleles were associated with 18,000 or so TCR beta sequences at a false discovery rate of 0.05 in a later analysis. A later analysis reported that several top co-occurrence clusters appeared linked to parvovirus B19, influenza, CMV and Epstein-Barr virus. A further reported finding was that TCR beta sequences accurately predicted the HLA-A and HLA-B alleles for most subjects in the first cohort. A cluster of highly shared sequence variants was judged likely to be a technical artifact of the sequencing pipeline. V-gene and J-gene trimming of TCR beta chains was associated with a missense DCLRE1C variant in a later genetic analysis, and the association was replicated in an independent cohort. According to a later analysis, TCR association rates differed among HLA loci, with DRB1 alleles showing the most associated TCRs and HLA-C alleles showing the fewest. When HLA alleles, especially DR and DQ, strongly co-occurred, attributing TCR associations to individual alleles was difficult. Cytomegalovirus status was reported to be diagnosed by the classifier with high specificity and sensitivity in both the original and validation cohorts. Across donors, most TCR sequences were observed very rarely, whereas some public TCRs were present in many individuals. The earlier analysis of about 600 of the donors excluded over 15 rarely observed V segments, including chromosome 9 orphons, because counts were too low. A later analysis found that HLA-associated TCR beta chains were more clonally expanded and had lower generation probabilities than equally common non-associated chains. The 87-base-pair reads could not distinguish some IMGT-functional V segments, including TRBV6-2 and TRBV6-3, so those segments were excluded. Most CMV-associated TCR beta chains appeared to be HLA-restricted in a later analysis, and the HLA associations seemed to be driven largely by CMV exposure. The authors suggested that the approach could potentially be extended to other disease states and immunological phenotypes. Immune exposure information for the cohort was limited to CMV serostatus. A later genetic analysis reported fewer N-insertions in productive TCRs among donors in an Asian-associated ancestry cluster than the approximately 700-donor mean. This cohort had only TCR beta chains sequenced, and the lack of alpha or paired-chain data limited which features could be detected. Correlated functional status among segregating V segments might be attributable to linkage disequilibrium, but an unknown experimental factor could not be ruled out. Because HLA typing was unavailable for some donors at each locus, only the typed subset was used in association tests. Presence/absence analyses assumed roughly uniform sequencing depth across donors, an assumption that may not hold.

The germline V gene supplies CDR1 SGDLS and CDR2 YYNGEE. There are 12 amino acids in the CDR3, from cysteine to phenylalanine inclusive. Solely the CDR3 DNA is kept, with 36 bases framed from the first base. Trimming removed 4 bases from V and 5 bases from J, leaving 9 bases between the germline ends. The cohort consisted of 650 to 700 healthy bone marrow donors. Cohort members were all nominally healthy when sampled, although unrecorded immune exposures were likely present. The donor was CMV seropositive and was included in the group of 250 to 300 seropositive cohort members. A peripheral blood sample was provided by each donor, and peripheral blood mononuclear cells were used for TCR beta sequencing. The Qiagen DNeasy Blood Extraction Kit was used to extract genomic DNA from the blood cell samples. The library was made by the immunoSEQ multiplex PCR assay. For the multiplex PCR, a mixture combining 60 forward primers for TCR Vbeta segments and 13 reverse primers for TCR Jbeta segments was used. The CDR3 region of rearranged TCR beta genes was amplified from genomic DNA with a multiplex PCR assay. The Illumina HiSeq System was used to sequence the amplified TCR beta libraries as 87-base-pair reads. The original methods were these. Across the roughly 700 repertoires, a later analysis counted about 81 million unique TCR beta chains, roughly 11 million of which were shared by at least two donors. Raw reads were error-corrected and collapsed into unique sequences by a nearest-neighbor algorithm in which closely related sequences were merged to remove PCR and sequencing errors. To assign V, D and J gene segments, CDR3 sequences were aligned to IMGT reference sequences. For a sequence to be retained, a match of at least six nucleotides was required to both a V gene segment and a J gene segment. A rearrangement counted as productive if the CDR3 had no stop codons and remained in frame with V and J, and every other rearrangement counted as non-productive. Following IMGT convention, CDR3 was defined as the stretch from the second conserved V-encoded cysteine to the conserved J-encoded phenylalanine. Sequences without an unambiguous match to a single V gene segment were excluded from the earlier analysis of approximately 560 of the donors. In an earlier analysis of a few hundred of the donors, a V segment was called functional when productive rearrangements were above 56.7%, and segregating when the standard deviation between donors exceeded 5%. A statistical classification framework was developed to diagnose cytomegalovirus status using the catalog of TCR beta chain sequences. In a later analysis, TCR nucleotide sequences were compared against IMGT/GENE-DB human TR gene sequences so that V and J genes could be assigned. A later analysis assigned CDR3 sequences and most-parsimonious VDJ recombination scenarios with the TCRdist pipeline. A later analysis defined each TCR beta chain by its CDR3 amino acid sequence plus V-gene family, and excluded reads lacking a unique V-gene family. To address suspected cross-contamination and a sequencing artifact, a later analysis removed over 500 highly shared, low-generation-probability nucleotide sequences. For each public chain, a later analysis derived a clonal expansion index from normalized ranks of inferred template counts within each repertoire. A later analysis computed generation probabilities with a VDJ recombination model fitted to out-of-frame rearrangements, and checked the results against IGoR. In a later analysis, hypergeometric tests were used to score TCR-TCR, TCR-HLA and TCR-CMV co-occurrence, with a repertoire-size bias correction applied to TCR pairs. To estimate false discovery rates, a later analysis permuted the HLA or CMV assignments 20 times. A later analysis grouped co-occurring TCRs with DBSCAN, adding TCRdist sequence similarity when clustering within HLA-allele-positive subsets. Repertoires with fewer than 30,000 or more than 120,000 public chains were left out of co-occurrence clustering, as were five repertoires with anomalous nucleotide sharing. Drawn from immuneACCESS, this table holds only the in-frame rearrangements with V and J called that TCRdb kept. Clones are partly lost; checked studies trace under half to an unresolved V gene and leave the rest unexplained. From that table come the V and J calls and clone size; the DNA was used to work out D and trimming. In this sample the table shows some 120,000 clones, over 70% of which occur a single time. The top ten clones comprise around 4% of the sample.

Concerning this clone: Its antigen is currently not known. The sample holds no much larger clone one base away, and base qualities are not on file.

This receptor chain uses TRBV9 and TRBJ1-1, with no confidently assigned D gene. This clonotype was obtained from a man aged 18 to 29 in good health and CMV-seropositive. The specimen sequenced was PBMCs. The CDR3 protein is CASSPSGTEAFF. The DNA is as follows: TGTGCCAGCAGCCCCTCGGGGACTGAAGCTTTCTTT.